The 10 T cell receptor beta chains in this list originate from one sample, sequenced in a study of blood T cell repertoires in COVID-19. TCRdb's table, derived via immunoSEQ multiplex PCR, lists solely in-frame clones and lacks some. The sample yields 150,000 to 200,000 clones, 70% to 90% seen once. Sequencing used peripheral blood. The receptors were gathered from a human donor in a cohort sampled during active COVID-19.

This sequence joins TRBV7-6 and TRBJ2-7, with 7 bases aligning to TRBD1. This CDR3 region has 14 residues. V trimming: 4 bases; J trimming: 3 bases; junction bases outside the gene matches: 6. Looked up from germline, CDR1 is SGHVS and CDR2 is FNYEAQ. This CDR3 reads CASSSQGDGYEQYF. CDR3 DNA sequence: TGTGCCAGCAGCTCCCAGGGGGACGGCTACGAGCAGTACTTC.

The chain links TRBV9 to TRBJ2-1, with 7 positions matching TRBD2. Germline V CDR1 and CDR2: SGDLS, YYNGEE. The ends lost 3 bases at V and 3 bases at J; junction bases unmatched: 9. The CDR3 sequence is 16 residues long. DNA of the CDR3: TGTGCCAGCAGCGGACCCCTAGCGGAAAGCTACAATGAGCAGTTCTTC. Its protein product is CASSGPLAESYNEQFF.

This chain links TRBV7-9 with TRBJ1-3; D remains unclear. This CDR3 has 15 amino acids. Germline CDR1 reads SEHNR; CDR2 reads FQNEAQ (reference sequence). V was clipped by 1 base and J by 0 bases, with 7 bases between them. CDR3 residues: CASSLVGSSGNTIYF. The CDR3, as DNA: TGTGCCAGCAGCTTAGTGGGCAGCTCTGGAAACACCATATATTTT.

The V gene is TRBV6-6, the J gene TRBJ2-5; possible D gene TRBD1, 6 bases. The CDR3 runs 15 residues. Germline V gene sequence: CDR1 MNHNY, CDR2 SVGAGI (reference sequence). With 4 bases removed from V and 4 bases from J, the gap between germline ends came to 16 bases. The CDR3 loop is CASSFPQGGVETQYF. The CDR3 region has the DNA TGTGCCAGCAGTTTCCCACAGGGTGGGGTAGAGACCCAGTACTTC.

The chain links TRBV28 to TRBJ2-2, with a possible D match to TRBD1 (5 bases). The CDR3 runs to 14 residues. In germline, CDR1 is MDHEN, CDR2 SYDVKM. Trimming removed 7 bases from V and 2 bases from J, with 11 bases in between. CDR3 region: CASNPDRNTGELFF. The CDR3 bases are TGTGCCAGCAATCCAGACAGAAACACCGGGGAGCTGTTTTTT. The full variable domain, rest sourced from reference TRBV28 and TRBJ2-2, is DVKVTQSSRYLVKRTGEKVFLECVQDMDHENMFWYRQDPGLGLRLIYFSYDVKMKEKGDIPEGYSVSREKKERFSLILESASTNQTSMYLCASNPDRNTGELFFGEGSRLTVL.

V and J are TRBV30 and TRBJ1-2, with 7 bases lining up with TRBD1. The CDR3 has 12 amino acids. Unmatched junction bases numbered 2, after V lost 3 bases and J lost 4 bases. Germline V lookup: CDR1 GTSNPN, CDR2 SVGIG (reference sequence). The chain's CDR3 is CAWSGDSYGYTF. For the CDR3, the DNA is TGTGCCTGGAGCGGGGACAGCTATGGCTACACCTTC.

The chain links TRBV28 to TRBJ1-1; 8 bases are a match to TRBD1. Germline V gene data show CDR1 as MDHEN and CDR2 as SYDVKM. Unmatched junction bases numbered 13, after V lost 5 bases and J lost 8 bases. The CDR3 runs to 15 residues. As DNA, the CDR3 is TGTGCCAGCAGTCCACATACAGGGGGATGGAGCGAAGCTTTCTTT. It encodes CASSPHTGGWSEAFF.

About this clone itself: At the DNA level, this CDR3 is encoded by other sequences in the same sample as well. The chain is built from TRBV28 and TRBJ1-5; D ambiguous. CDR3 size: 13 residues. Germline CDR1 reads MDHEN; CDR2 reads SYDVKM. Trimming stripped 1 base from V and 4 bases from J, with 5 bases between. The CDR3 nucleotides read TGTGCCAGCAGTTTATCGGGGAATCAGCCCCAGCATTTT. This sequence encodes CASSLSGNQPQHF.

The chain carries TRBV5-8 and TRBJ2-2; 9 nucleotides match TRBD1. The germline CDR1 and CDR2 sequences are SGHTS and YDEGEE. This CDR3 contains 15 residues. Trimming at V came to 2 bases and at J to 6 bases, leaving 5 bases not matched to a gene. The CDR3 loop is CASSLLDRGPGELFF. The CDR3 nucleotides read TGTGCCAGCAGCTTACTGGACAGGGGTCCCGGGGAGCTGTTTTTT.

As for this clone: The same CDR3 arises from other DNA sequences in this sample as well. The chain combines TRBV5-5 with TRBJ2-3; 8 bases map to TRBD2. V was pared by 4 bases and J by 0 bases, with 4 bases of the junction left unmatched. Germline lookup yields CDR1 SGHKS and CDR2 YYEKEE (reference sequence). The CDR3 has 15 residues. The CDR3 region has the DNA TGTGCCAGCAGCCGGGGGGGACTTAGCACAGATACGCAGTATTTT. The encoded protein is CASSRGGLSTDTQYF.